This T cell receptor (beta chain) comes out of a study of vaccination effects on CD4 cells after COVID-19. Whole-study context: Either the mRNA-1273 or the BNT162b2 vaccine was given to participants as two doses.

J was trimmed by 6 bases and V by 5 bases; bases with no gene match: 6. Germline V CDR1 and CDR2: LNHDA, SQIVND (reference sequence). This CDR3 spans 15 amino acids. Notes on the study in general: Vaccine- and infection-induced clones showed marked clonal contraction late following vaccination.

Measured with immunoSEQ multiplex PCR; TCRdb has only the in-frame clones, and not every one. The sample has fewer than 30,000 clones, about 81% seen once; the top ten hold around 30%. Antigen-specific CD4+ T cells were first expanded with viral peptide pools by the ViraFEST assay and only then sequenced. At the end of over 8 days of culture, CD4+ T cells were isolated. All vaccine recipients tested negative for nucleocapsid antibodies and had never contracted SARS-CoV-2 infection. Wells of around 2 million PBMC each were grown with 8.5 to 10 IU/ml IL-2 and approximately 9.6 ug/ml peptides. Half-medium exchanges with IL-2 medium took place on days 3 and 7. Notes on this clone: Its specificity is not known.

The input for sequencing was CD4+ T cells from PBMCs cultured with SARS-CoV-2 spike peptides, taken before COVID-19 vaccination. The rearrangement joins TRBV19 to TRBJ2-3, with 12 bases that match TRBD2. This sequence was found in a human donor who received a COVID-19 vaccine. CDR3 nucleotide sequence: TGTGCCAGTAGTTCGACTAGCGGGAGTAGGGATACGCAGTATTTT. Translated, it gives CASSSTSGSRDTQYF.